A selection of T cell receptor beta chains follows, all from one sample in a study of T cells in Graves' hyperthyroidism and ophthalmopathy. TCRdb reanalysed the multiplex PCR reads using MiXCR and keeps one entry per CDR3 protein. The table lists more than 300,000 distinct CDR3 sequences, about 15% of them singletons, with around a third in the top ten. Material: blood. These receptors were collected from a woman in her twenties or thirties with Graves' hyperthyroidism that later progressed to Graves' ophthalmopathy. CDR3s include the opening cysteine and the closing phenylalanine or tryptophan. Each record gives: V gene, clone size, J gene, D gene, CDR3 protein, CDR3 DNA. The D gene is left open where the match is weak. Some rows have no size entry. The others give once, few or many, or a class for an expanded clone.

V gene: TRBV5-1; clone size: few; J gene: TRBJ2-7; D gene: .; CDR3 protein: CASRAITGYEQYF; CDR3 DNA: TGCGCCAGCAGAGCCATTACAGGGTACGAGCAGTACTTC
V gene: TRBV19; clone size: many; J gene: TRBJ2-2; D gene: TRBD1; CDR3 protein: CASSIRGFWNTGELFF; CDR3 DNA: TGTGCCAGTAGTATCAGGGGGTTTTGGAACACCGGGGAGCTGTTTTTT
V gene: TRBV28; clone size: many; J gene: TRBJ2-1; D gene: .; CDR3 protein: CASMGESSYNEQFF; CDR3 DNA: TGTGCCAGCATGGGCGAAAGCTCCTACAATGAGCAGTTCTTC
V gene: TRBV11-2; clone size: many; J gene: TRBJ2-3; D gene: .; CDR3 protein: CASSFGGDRDTQYF; CDR3 DNA: TGTGCCAGCAGCTTCGGGGGAGATAGGGATACGCAGTATTTT
V gene: TRBV11-2; clone size: .; J gene: TRBJ2-7; D gene: .; CDR3 protein: CASLRGYEQYF; CDR3 DNA: TGTGCCAGCCTGCGGGGCTACGAGCAGTACTTC
V gene: TRBV19; clone size: .; J gene: TRBJ2-7; D gene: .; CDR3 protein: CANGGPIFF; CDR3 DNA: TGTGCCAATGGAGGACCGATCTTTTTC
V gene: TRBV28; clone size: many; J gene: TRBJ2-7; D gene: .; CDR3 protein: CASSLGGTQIYEQYF; CDR3 DNA: TGTGCCAGCAGTTTAGGAGGGACTCAAATTTACGAGCAGTACTTC
V gene: TRBV5-1; clone size: many; J gene: TRBJ2-1; D gene: TRBD1; CDR3 protein: CASSPTGNGNEQFF; CDR3 DNA: TGCGCCAGCAGCCCGACAGGGAATGGCAATGAGCAGTTCTTC
V gene: TRBV7-2; clone size: many; J gene: TRBJ2-1; D gene: TRBD2; CDR3 protein: CASSLVWTSGDNEQFF; CDR3 DNA: TGTGCCAGCAGCTTAGTATGGACTAGCGGAGACAATGAGCAGTTCTTC
V gene: TRBV4-2; clone size: few; J gene: TRBJ1-6; D gene: .; CDR3 protein: CASSQEEGGLPLHF; CDR3 DNA: TGTGCCAGCAGCCAAGAGGAGGGAGGTCTACCCCTCCACTTT
V gene: TRBV4-1; clone size: .; J gene: TRBJ2-7; D gene: TRBD2; CDR3 protein: CASSQDRGVAGVYEQYF; CDR3 DNA: TGCGCCAGCAGCCAAGATAGGGGGGTAGCGGGGGTCTACGAGCAGTACTTC
V gene: TRBV19; clone size: few; J gene: TRBJ2-5; D gene: .; CDR3 protein: CASSKGPEGLHF; CDR3 DNA: TGTGCCAGTAGTAAAGGCCCTGAGGGCCTCCACTTC
V gene: TRBV3-1; clone size: .; J gene: TRBJ2-7; D gene: .; CDR3 protein: CASSLHSGTLNAYEQYF; CDR3 DNA: TGTGCCAGCAGCCTCCACTCCGGGACACTGAACGCCTACGAGCAGTACTTC
V gene: TRBV18; clone size: many; J gene: TRBJ2-5; D gene: .; CDR3 protein: CASSVGGEETQYF; CDR3 DNA: TGTGCCAGCTCGGTTGGAGGGGAAGAGACCCAGTACTTC
V gene: TRBV2; clone size: .; J gene: TRBJ2-7; D gene: TRBD1; CDR3 protein: CASDRQGAHEQYF; CDR3 DNA: TGTGCCAGTGATAGGCAGGGGGCCCACGAGCAGTACTTC
V gene: TRBV6-5; clone size: many; J gene: TRBJ1-4; D gene: .; CDR3 protein: CASSYSGTNEKLFF; CDR3 DNA: TGTGCCAGCAGTTACTCGGGAACTAATGAAAAACTGTTTTTT
V gene: TRBV10-3; clone size: many; J gene: TRBJ2-6; D gene: .; CDR3 protein: CAISPTGPRTGANVLTF; CDR3 DNA: TGTGCCATCAGTCCTACAGGTCCCCGAACTGGGGCCAACGTCCTGACTTTC
V gene: TRBV29-1; clone size: many; J gene: TRBJ2-1; D gene: TRBD1; CDR3 protein: CSVDPRGGLDEQFF; CDR3 DNA: TGCAGCGTTGACCCCCGAGGGGGCCTTGATGAGCAGTTCTTC
V gene: TRBV7-8; clone size: many; J gene: TRBJ1-1; D gene: .; CDR3 protein: CASSLVQGGTEAFF; CDR3 DNA: TGTGCCAGCAGCTTGGTTCAGGGAGGTACTGAAGCTTTCTTT
V gene: TRBV6-1; clone size: .; J gene: TRBJ1-5; D gene: TRBD1; CDR3 protein: CASTGDSLSNQPQHF; CDR3 DNA: TGTGCCAGCACCGGGGACAGCCTTAGCAATCAGCCCCAGCATTTT
V gene: TRBV11-2; clone size: many; J gene: TRBJ1-1; D gene: .; CDR3 protein: CASSSPVFGGTNTEAFF; CDR3 DNA: TGTGCCAGCAGCTCGCCTGTCTTCGGGGGAACGAACACTGAAGCTTTCTTT
V gene: TRBV28; clone size: many; J gene: TRBJ2-7; D gene: TRBD1; CDR3 protein: CASRPAGTGTYEQYF; CDR3 DNA: TGTGCCAGCAGACCCGCCGGGACAGGGACCTACGAGCAGTACTTC
V gene: TRBV12-3/TRBV12-4; clone size: .; J gene: TRBJ2-2; D gene: .; CDR3 protein: CASSVVSETGELFF; CDR3 DNA: TGTGCCAGCAGTGTCGTTAGCGAAACCGGGGAGCTGTTTTTT
V gene: TRBV6-1; clone size: many; J gene: TRBJ2-7; D gene: .; CDR3 protein: CASSEADWTYEQYF; CDR3 DNA: TGTGCCAGCAGTGAAGCCGACTGGACCTACGAGCAGTACTTC
V gene: TRBV7-6; clone size: few; J gene: TRBJ1-5; D gene: .; CDR3 protein: CASSFGDYQPQHF; CDR3 DNA: TGTGCCAGCAGCTTCGGGGATTATCAGCCCCAGCATTTT
V gene: TRBV2; clone size: .; J gene: TRBJ2-5; D gene: .; CDR3 protein: CASRNRGGTYF; CDR3 DNA: TGTGCCAGCAGGAACCGAGGGGGGACGTACTTC
V gene: TRBV7-9; clone size: once; J gene: TRBJ2-1; D gene: .; CDR3 protein: CASSLLGGLDNEQFF; CDR3 DNA: TGTGCCAGCAGCTTACTAGGGGGTTTGGACAATGAGCAGTTCTTC
V gene: TRBV10-3; clone size: many; J gene: TRBJ2-7; D gene: .; CDR3 protein: CAISSSGDQKREQYF; CDR3 DNA: TGTGCCATCAGTTCTAGTGGGGACCAGAAACGGGAGCAGTACTTC
V gene: TRBV19; clone size: .; J gene: TRBJ2-7; D gene: .; CDR3 protein: CASSVHRAPNEQYF; CDR3 DNA: TGTGCCAGTAGTGTACACAGGGCGCCCAACGAGCAGTACTTC
V gene: TRBV11-2; clone size: many; J gene: TRBJ2-2; D gene: .; CDR3 protein: CASSLNTGELFF; CDR3 DNA: TGTGCCAGCAGCCTTAACACCGGGGAGCTGTTTTTT
V gene: TRBV19; clone size: .; J gene: TRBJ1-5; D gene: .; CDR3 protein: CASSIAASRGDQPQHF; CDR3 DNA: TGTGCCAGTAGTATAGCCGCGAGTCGTGGGGATCAGCCCCAGCATTTT
V gene: TRBV5-1; clone size: few; J gene: TRBJ1-5; D gene: .; CDR3 protein: CASSPVDPSNQPQHF; CDR3 DNA: TGCGCCAGCAGTCCCGTCGATCCTAGCAATCAGCCCCAGCATTTT
V gene: TRBV5-1; clone size: once; J gene: TRBJ2-3; D gene: TRBD1; CDR3 protein: CASSRGTGATDWTTDTQYF; CDR3 DNA: TGCGCCAGCAGCAGAGGGACAGGGGCGACCGACTGGACCACAGATACGCAGTATTTT
V gene: TRBV7-9; clone size: few; J gene: TRBJ2-1; D gene: TRBD2; CDR3 protein: CASSSRTSGRPSFYNEQFF; CDR3 DNA: TGTGCCAGCAGCTCTCGGACTAGCGGGAGGCCCAGCTTCTACAATGAGCAGTTCTTC
V gene: TRBV5-1; clone size: few; J gene: TRBJ2-3; D gene: TRBD2; CDR3 protein: CASSLVFSGDLTDTQYF; CDR3 DNA: TGCGCCAGCAGCTTGGTATTTAGCGGGGACCTTACAGATACGCAGTATTTT
V gene: TRBV12-3/TRBV12-4; clone size: many; J gene: TRBJ1-2; D gene: .; CDR3 protein: CASSLVVGGLGGYTF; CDR3 DNA: TGTGCCAGCAGCCTCGTCGTCGGGGGGCTGGGTGGCTACACCTTC
V gene: TRBV2; clone size: many; J gene: TRBJ2-2; D gene: TRBD1; CDR3 protein: CAITTKTGGKWEAGELFF; CDR3 DNA: TGTGCCATAACGACTAAGACAGGGGGAAAATGGGAAGCCGGGGAGCTGTTTTTT
V gene: TRBV3-1; clone size: many; J gene: TRBJ2-5; D gene: .; CDR3 protein: CASSQPFRKSGRRKTQYF; CDR3 DNA: TGTGCCAGCAGCCAGCCCTTTAGAAAGAGCGGTCGTAGGAAGACCCAGTACTTC
V gene: TRBV6-2/TRBV6-3; clone size: few; J gene: TRBJ2-7; D gene: TRBD1; CDR3 protein: CASTRDRVYYEQYF; CDR3 DNA: TGTGCCAGCACTAGGGACAGGGTTTACTACGAGCAGTACTTC
V gene: TRBV7-6; clone size: many; J gene: TRBJ1-4; D gene: TRBD1; CDR3 protein: CASSRGQGAREKLFF; CDR3 DNA: TGTGCCAGCAGCCGTGGACAGGGGGCTCGGGAAAAACTGTTTTTT